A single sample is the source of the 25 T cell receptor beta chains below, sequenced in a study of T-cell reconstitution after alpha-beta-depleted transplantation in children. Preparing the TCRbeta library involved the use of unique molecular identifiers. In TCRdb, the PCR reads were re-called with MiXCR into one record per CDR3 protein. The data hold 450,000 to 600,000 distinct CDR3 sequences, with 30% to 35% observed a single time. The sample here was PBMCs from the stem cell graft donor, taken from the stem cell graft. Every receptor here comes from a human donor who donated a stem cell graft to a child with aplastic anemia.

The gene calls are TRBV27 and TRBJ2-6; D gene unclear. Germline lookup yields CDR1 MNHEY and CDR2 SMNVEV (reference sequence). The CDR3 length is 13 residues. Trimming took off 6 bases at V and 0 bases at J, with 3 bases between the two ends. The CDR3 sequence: CASRNSGANVLTF. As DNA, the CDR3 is TGTGCCAGCAGGAACTCTGGGGCCAACGTCCTGACTTTC. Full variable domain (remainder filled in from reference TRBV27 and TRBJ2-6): EAQVTQNPRYLITVTGKKLTVTCSQNMNHEYMSWYRQDPGLGLRQIYYSMNVEVTDKGDVPEGYKVSRKEKRNFPLILESPSPNQTSLYFCASRNSGANVLTFGAGSRLTVL.

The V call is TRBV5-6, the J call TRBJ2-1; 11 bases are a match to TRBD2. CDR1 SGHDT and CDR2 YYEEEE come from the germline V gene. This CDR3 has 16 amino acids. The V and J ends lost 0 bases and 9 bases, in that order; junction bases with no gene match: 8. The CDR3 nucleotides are TGTGCCAGCAGCTTGGGGGGTAGCGGGAGGGGGGGTGAGCAGTTCTTC. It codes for CASSLGGSGRGGEQFF. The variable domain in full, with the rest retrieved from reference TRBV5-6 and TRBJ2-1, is DAGVTQSPTHLIKTRGQQVTLRCSPKSGHDTVSWYQQALGQGPQFIFQYYEEEERQRGNFPDRFSGHQFPNYSSELNVNALLLGDSALYLCASSLGGSGRGGEQFFGPGTRLTVL.

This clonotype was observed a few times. CDR3 amino acids: CASSLGTGANVLTF. CDR3 coding DNA: TGCGCCAGCAGCCTCGGGACAGGGGCCAACGTCCTGACTTTC. The chain is built from TRBV5-1 and TRBJ2-6; D perhaps matches TRBD1 (6 bases). Germline V gives CDR1 SGHRS, CDR2 YFSETQ. The CDR3 runs to 14 residues. Trimming cost V 4 bases and J 4 bases, with 9 bases left between them.

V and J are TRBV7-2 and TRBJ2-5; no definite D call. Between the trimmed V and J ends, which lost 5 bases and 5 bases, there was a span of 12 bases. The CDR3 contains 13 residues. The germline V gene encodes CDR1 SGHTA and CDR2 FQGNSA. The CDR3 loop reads CASSPANWETQYF. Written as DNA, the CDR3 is TGTGCCAGCAGCCCCGCTAATTGGGAGACCCAGTACTTC.

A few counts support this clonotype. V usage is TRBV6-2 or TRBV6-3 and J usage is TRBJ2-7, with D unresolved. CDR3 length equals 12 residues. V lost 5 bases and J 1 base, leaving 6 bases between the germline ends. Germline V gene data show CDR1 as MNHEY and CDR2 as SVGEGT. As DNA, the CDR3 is TGTGCCAGCAGTGCACCGTCCTACGAGCAGTACGTC. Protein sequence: CASSAPSYEQYV.

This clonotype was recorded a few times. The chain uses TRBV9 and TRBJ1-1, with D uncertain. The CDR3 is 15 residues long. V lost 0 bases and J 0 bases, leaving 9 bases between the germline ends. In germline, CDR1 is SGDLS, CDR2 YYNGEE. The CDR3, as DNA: TGTGCCAGCAGCGTAGTGGCACAGATGAACACTGAAGCTTTCTTT. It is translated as CASSVVAQMNTEAFF.

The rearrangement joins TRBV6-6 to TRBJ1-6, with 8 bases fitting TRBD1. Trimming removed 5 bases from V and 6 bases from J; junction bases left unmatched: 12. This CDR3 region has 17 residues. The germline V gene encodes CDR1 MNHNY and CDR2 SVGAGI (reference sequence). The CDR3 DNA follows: TGTGCCAGCAGTAGGGCCGGACAGGGTACTTTTAATTCACCCCTCCACTTT. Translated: CASSRAGQGTFNSPLHF.

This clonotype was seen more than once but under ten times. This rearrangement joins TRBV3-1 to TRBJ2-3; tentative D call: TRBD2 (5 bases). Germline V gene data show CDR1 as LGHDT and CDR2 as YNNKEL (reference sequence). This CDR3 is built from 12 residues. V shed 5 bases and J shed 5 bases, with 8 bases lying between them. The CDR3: CASSGRQDTQYF. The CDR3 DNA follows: TGTGCCAGCAGCGGGAGACAAGATACGCAGTATTTT.

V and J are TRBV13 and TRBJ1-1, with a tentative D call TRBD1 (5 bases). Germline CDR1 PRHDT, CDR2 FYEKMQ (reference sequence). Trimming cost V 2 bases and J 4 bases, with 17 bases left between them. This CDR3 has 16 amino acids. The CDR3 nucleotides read TGTGCCAGCAGCTTAAGGTACGGGGGACGTCGCACTGAAGCTTTCTTT. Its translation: CASSLRYGGRRTEAFF.

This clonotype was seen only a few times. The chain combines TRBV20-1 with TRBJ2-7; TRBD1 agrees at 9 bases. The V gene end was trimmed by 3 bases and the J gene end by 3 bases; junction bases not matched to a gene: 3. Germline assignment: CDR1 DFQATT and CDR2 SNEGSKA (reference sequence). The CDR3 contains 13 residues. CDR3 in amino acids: CSARGDRDYEQYV. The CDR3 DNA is TGCAGTGCTAGGGGGGACAGGGACTACGAGCAGTACGTC.

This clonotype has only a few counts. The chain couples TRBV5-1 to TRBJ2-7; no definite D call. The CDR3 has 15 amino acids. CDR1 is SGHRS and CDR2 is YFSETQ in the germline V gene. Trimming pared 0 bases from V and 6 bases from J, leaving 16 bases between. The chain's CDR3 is CASSLEASAGVEQYF. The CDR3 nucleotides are TGCGCCAGCAGCTTGGAAGCGTCGGCAGGTGTCGAGCAGTACTTC.

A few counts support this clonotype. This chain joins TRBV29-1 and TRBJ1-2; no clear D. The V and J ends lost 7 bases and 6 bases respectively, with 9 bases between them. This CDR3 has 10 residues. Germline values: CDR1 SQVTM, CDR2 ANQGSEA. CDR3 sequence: CSGSEDGYTF. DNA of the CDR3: TGCAGCGGGTCGGAGGATGGCTACACCTTC.

The CDR3 coding sequence is TGTGCCAGTGGGCGCTCCCCCCCGGACAATGAGCAGTTCTTC. This encodes CASGRSPPDNEQFF. The J gene is TRBJ2-1, the V gene TRBV12-3 or TRBV12-4; D unclear. The CDR3 has 14 residues. Trimming stripped 9 bases from V and 5 bases from J, with 17 bases between.

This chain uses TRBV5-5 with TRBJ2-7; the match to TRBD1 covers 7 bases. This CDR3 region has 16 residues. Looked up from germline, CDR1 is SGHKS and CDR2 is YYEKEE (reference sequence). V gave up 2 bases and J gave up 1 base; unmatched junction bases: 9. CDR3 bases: TGTGCCAGCAGCTTACAGGGGTTTGAATTATCCTACGAGCAGTACGTC. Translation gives CASSLQGFELSYEQYV.

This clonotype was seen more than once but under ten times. The CDR3 nucleotides read TGTGCCAGCGGGGAGGGTCTGGAGCCCCAGCATTTT. Protein: CASGEGLEPQHF. V is TRBV7-2 and J is TRBJ1-5; D not resolved. CDR3 length: 12 amino acids. Germline V lookup: CDR1 SGHTA, CDR2 FQGNSA. V lost 8 bases and J lost 8, with 13 bases in between.

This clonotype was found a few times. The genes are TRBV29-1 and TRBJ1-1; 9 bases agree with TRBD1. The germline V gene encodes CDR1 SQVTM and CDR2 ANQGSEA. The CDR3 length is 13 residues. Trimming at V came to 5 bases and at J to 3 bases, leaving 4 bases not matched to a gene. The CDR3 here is CSVMGQGDTEAFF. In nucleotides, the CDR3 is TGCAGCGTTATGGGACAGGGCGACACTGAAGCTTTCTTT.

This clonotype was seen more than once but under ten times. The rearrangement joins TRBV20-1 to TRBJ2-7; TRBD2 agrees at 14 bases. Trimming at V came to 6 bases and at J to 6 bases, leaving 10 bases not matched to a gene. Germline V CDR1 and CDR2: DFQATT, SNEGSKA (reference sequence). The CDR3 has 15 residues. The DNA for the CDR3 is TGCAGTGCCCCCGTACGGGGACTAGCGGGAGCCGAGCAGTACTTC. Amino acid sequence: CSAPVRGLAGAEQYF.

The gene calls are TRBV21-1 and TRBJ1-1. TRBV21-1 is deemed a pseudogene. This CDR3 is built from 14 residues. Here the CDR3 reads CASSDRVEDTEAFF. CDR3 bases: TGTGCCAGCAGTGACAGGGTTGAGGACACTGAAGCTTTCTTT.

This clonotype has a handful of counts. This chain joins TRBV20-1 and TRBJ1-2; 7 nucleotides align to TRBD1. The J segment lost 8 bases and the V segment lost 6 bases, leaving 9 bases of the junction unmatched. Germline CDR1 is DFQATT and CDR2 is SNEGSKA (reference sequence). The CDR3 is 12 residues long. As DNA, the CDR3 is TGCAGTGCACCCCGACAGGGAAACGGCTACACCTTC. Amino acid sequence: CSAPRQGNGYTF.

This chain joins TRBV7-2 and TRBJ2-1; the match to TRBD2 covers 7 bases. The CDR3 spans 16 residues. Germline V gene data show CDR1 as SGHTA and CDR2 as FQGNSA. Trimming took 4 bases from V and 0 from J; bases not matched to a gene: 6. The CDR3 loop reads CASSSTSASSYNEQFF. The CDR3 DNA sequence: TGTGCCAGCAGCTCCACTAGCGCCAGCTCCTACAATGAGCAGTTCTTC.

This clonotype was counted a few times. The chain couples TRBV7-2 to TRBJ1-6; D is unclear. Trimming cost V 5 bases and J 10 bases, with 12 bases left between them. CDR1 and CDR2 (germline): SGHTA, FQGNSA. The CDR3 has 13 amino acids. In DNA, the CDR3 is TGTGCCAGCAGCCCCCAGTCCGGGTCACCCCTCCACTTT. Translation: CASSPQSGSPLHF.

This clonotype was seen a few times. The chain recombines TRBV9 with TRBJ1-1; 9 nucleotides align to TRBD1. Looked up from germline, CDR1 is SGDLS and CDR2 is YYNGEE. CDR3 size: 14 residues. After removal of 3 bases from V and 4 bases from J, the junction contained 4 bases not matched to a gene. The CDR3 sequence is CASSEGTGTTEAFF. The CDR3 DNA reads TGTGCCAGCAGCGAGGGGACAGGGACCACTGAAGCTTTCTTT.

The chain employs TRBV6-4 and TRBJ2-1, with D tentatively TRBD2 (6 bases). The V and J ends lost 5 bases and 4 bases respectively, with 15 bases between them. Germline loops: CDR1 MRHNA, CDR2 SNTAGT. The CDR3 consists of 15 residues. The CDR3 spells CASSLTGRGYNEQFF. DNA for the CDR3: TGTGCCAGCAGTCTTACCGGCCGGGGGTACAATGAGCAGTTCTTC.

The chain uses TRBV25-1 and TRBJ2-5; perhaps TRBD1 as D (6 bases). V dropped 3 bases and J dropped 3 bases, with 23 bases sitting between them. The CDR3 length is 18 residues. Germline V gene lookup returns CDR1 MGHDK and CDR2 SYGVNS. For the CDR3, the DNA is TGTGCCAGCAGTGAGAAAGTTAGTTGGGGACAATTCGAAGAGACCCAGTACTTC. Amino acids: CASSEKVSWGQFEETQYF.

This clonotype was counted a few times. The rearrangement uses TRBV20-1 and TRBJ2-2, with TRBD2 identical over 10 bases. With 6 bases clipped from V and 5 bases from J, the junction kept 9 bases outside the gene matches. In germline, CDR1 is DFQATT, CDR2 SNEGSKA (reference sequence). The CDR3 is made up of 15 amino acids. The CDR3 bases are TGCAGTGCGCAGGCAAGGGGACTAGCGACCGGGGAGCTGTTTTTT. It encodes CSAQARGLATGELFF.